This is a list of T cell receptor beta chains from one sample in a study of shared clonotypes between healthy human individuals. Assay: immunoSEQ multiplex PCR; the TCRdb copy retains only in-frame clones and omits some. Counted here are roughly 1,500,000 clones, approximately 98% occurring once; the ten biggest clones make up roughly 0.4%. Sequenced input: naive CD4+ T cells sorted from blood. The receptors originated from a man aged 30-40 years in good health. The CDR3 runs from the conserved cysteine through the conserved F or W. D genes are given only for firm matches.

>TRBJ2-2|NA|TRBV5-1
TGCGCCAGCAGCTTGGACCCGGGATCTCAGAACACCGGGGAGCTGTTTTTT
CASSLDPGSQNTGELFF
>TRBJ2-1|NA|TRBV5-1
TGCGCCAGCAGCTCTTCAACCTACAATGAGCAGTTCTTC
CASSSSTYNEQFF
>TRBJ2-1|NA|TRBV18
TGTGCCAGCTCACCAGTAAGCCCCTACAATGAGCAGTTCTTC
CASSPVSPYNEQFF
>TRBJ1-5|NA|TRBV6-5
TGTGCCAGCAGTCCATTGGGACGGGGCAATCAGCCCCAGCATTTT
CASSPLGRGNQPQHF
>TRBJ2-7|NA|TRBV28
TGTGCCAGCAGTTTTGTACAGGGTTTGGGATTGAACTACGAGCAGTACTTC
CASSFVQGLGLNYEQYF
>TRBJ2-2|NA|TRBV5-1
TGCGCCAGCACTCGGGACACTAACACCGGGGAGCTGTTTTTT
CASTRDTNTGELFF
>TRBJ1-5|NA|TRBV28
TGTGCCAGCTGTTGGGACAATAATCAGCCCCAGCATTTT
CASCWDNNQPQHF
>TRBJ2-1|TRBD1|TRBV19
TGTGCCAGTAGTATACCGGGACAGGGGAGTAATGAGCAGTTCTTC
CASSIPGQGSNEQFF
>TRBJ2-1|TRBD2|TRBV28
TGTGCCATCACTGCCATAACCCCTCGCGGGAGGACCTACAATGAGCAGTTCTTC
CAITAITPRGRTYNEQFF
>TRBJ2-5|TRBD1|TRBV7-9
TGTGCCAGCAGTCGGGACAGCCAAGAGACCCAGTACTTC
CASSRDSQETQYF